The 11 T cell receptor beta chains below come from one sample, sequenced in a study of read filtering for tumor transcriptome and immune sequencing. The library was built from roughly 400 ng RNA with molecular barcoded adaptors for alpha/delta and beta/gamma chains. MiXCR, applied by TCRdb to the reads, yields one record per CDR3 protein. The data contain 20,000 to 30,000 distinct CDR3 sequences, 20% to 25% of them singletons. Sequenced sample: a population of CD138-negative cells sorted from bone marrow. Source of these receptors: a donor at least 40 years old with multiple myeloma.

This clonotype was observed at least ten times. The V and J genes are TRBV7-9 and TRBJ2-7, with D possibly matching TRBD1 (6 bases). The CDR3 spans 15 residues. Germline V gene sequence: CDR1 SEHNR, CDR2 FQNEAQ (reference sequence). V lost 5 bases and J lost 0, with 14 bases in between. Here the CDR3 DNA reads TGTGCCAGCAGCAACCGACAGGCAAACTCCTACGAGCAGTACTTC. Translated: CASSNRQANSYEQYF.

This clonotype appeared many times. This rearrangement joins TRBV10-1 to TRBJ2-1; TRBD2 agrees at 9 bases. The CDR3 sequence is 16 residues long. Unmatched junction bases numbered 6, after V lost 3 bases and J lost 3 bases. CDR1 is WNHNN and CDR2 is SYGVQD in the germline V gene (reference sequence). In DNA, the CDR3 is TGCGCCAGCAGTGAAGGCGCGGGGGGGCGCTACAATGAGCAGTTCTTC. It specifies CASSEGAGGRYNEQFF.

This clonotype was found many times. This chain links TRBV4-1 with TRBJ2-7; 7 positions agree with TRBD1. This CDR3 has 14 amino acids. Germline CDR1 reads MGHRA; CDR2 reads YSYEKL. V lost 3 bases to trimming and J lost 3 bases; unmatched junction nucleotides: 5. This CDR3 reads CASSHPGQDYEQYF. The CDR3 region has the DNA TGCGCCAGCAGCCACCCTGGACAGGACTACGAGCAGTACTTC.

Ten or more counts support this clonotype. The gene calls are TRBV28 and TRBJ2-7, with D perhaps matching TRBD1 or TRBD2 (8 bases each). The CDR3 is made up of 16 amino acids. Trimming removed 6 bases at V and 2 bases at J, with 20 bases between. Germline V gene data show CDR1 as MDHEN and CDR2 as SYDVKM. The CDR3 spells CASRRTGRGDTYEQYF. Here the CDR3 DNA reads TGTGCCAGCAGACGGACAGGGCGGGGGGACACCTACGAGCAGTACTTC.

This clonotype was observed many times. This chain joins TRBV20-1 and TRBJ2-7, with a possible D match to TRBD2 (6 bases). Trimming cost V 4 bases and J 3 bases, with 16 bases left between them. The V gene's germline CDR1 is DFQATT and CDR2 SNEGSKA (reference sequence). CDR3 length equals 14 residues. The CDR3 DNA sequence: TGCAGTGCTACTGGCGGGACGGGATACTACGAGCAGTACTTC. Translated: CSATGGTGYYEQYF.

The chain recombines TRBV6-1 with TRBJ1-4; 11 bases fit TRBD1. After removal of 11 bases from V and 8 bases from J, the junction contained 10 bases not matched to a gene. This CDR3 region has 14 residues. The germline V gene has CDR1 MNHNS and CDR2 SASEGT. The CDR3 DNA reads TGTGCCGGCTCCCGGGACAGGGGGACGGAAAAACTGTTTTTT. Protein product: CAGSRDRGTEKLFF.

This clonotype was picked up many times. The J gene is TRBJ2-7, the V gene TRBV7-2; 8 nucleotides align to TRBD1. Germline-derived CDR1 and CDR2 are SGHTA and FQGNSA. This CDR3 region has 14 residues. The ends lost 4 bases at V and 2 bases at J; junction bases unmatched: 4. CDR3 amino acids: CASSWGTGAYEQYF. DNA for the CDR3: TGTGCCAGCAGCTGGGGGACAGGAGCCTACGAGCAGTACTTC.

This clonotype was detected a few times. The chain employs TRBV7-3 and TRBJ1-6; 7 nucleotides agree with TRBD1. This CDR3 spans 15 amino acids. V trimming: 2 bases; J trimming: 10 bases; junction bases outside the gene matches: 8. In germline, CDR1 is SGHTA, CDR2 FQGTGA. CDR3 in amino acids: CASSLRGQENSPLHF. The DNA of the CDR3 is TGTGCCAGCAGCTTACGTGGACAGGAGAACTCACCCCTCCACTTT. Looking up the rest from reference TRBV7-3 and TRBJ1-6 gives the full variable domain: GAGVSQTPSNKVTEKGKYVELRCDPISGHTALYWYRQSLGQGPEFLIYFQGTGAADDSGLPNDRFFAVRPEGSVSTLKIQRTERGDSAVYLCASSLRGQENSPLHFGNGTRLTVT.

About this clonotype itself: A much larger clonotype is one base distant, so this may be a read error. Since no conserved phenylalanine or tryptophan closes the CDR3, a read error is the likely cause. V gene TRBV10-3 combines with J gene TRBJ1-3; D call uncertain. The CDR3 contains 17 residues. V was shortened by 3 bases and J by 0 bases, with 15 bases between the two germline ends. Germline CDR1 reads ENHRY; CDR2 reads SYGVKD. The CDR3, as DNA: TGTGCCATCAGTGACCCAAGAACAGCCGGCTCTGGAAACACCATATATTCT. Translated, it gives CAISDPRTAGSGNTIYS.

Of note for this clonotype: A clone one base away is much larger, so this may be a read error. The chain links TRBV5-4 to TRBJ1-4; D possibly corresponds to TRBD1 (5 bases). Germline V CDR1 and CDR2: SGHNT, YYREEE (reference sequence). Deletions cut 4 bases from V and 7 bases from J, with 17 bases between. The CDR3 totals 15 residues. The CDR3 reads CASSESGRPSEKLFF. In DNA form, the CDR3 reads TGTGCCAGCAGCGAGTCAGGGAGGCCGAGTGAAAAACTGTTTTTT.

Many counts were recorded for this clonotype. This chain joins TRBV7-9 and TRBJ1-1; TRBD1 is a possible D gene (6 bases). The CDR3 is 13 amino acids. The V end lost 4 bases, the J end lost 3 bases, and 9 bases lay between the germline ends. The germline gives CDR1 SEHNR, CDR2 FQNEAQ (reference sequence). This chain's CDR3 is CASSSYRDTEAFF. CDR3 in DNA: TGTGCCAGCAGCTCATACAGGGACACTGAAGCTTTCTTT.